The 2 T cell receptor beta chains listed next were all sequenced from one sample in a study of blood T cells in healthy people across ages. Then a second PCR, running about 6 to 12 cycles, was carried out with a sample-barcoded 5' primer and a J-beta primer mix. Each CDR3 protein gets one entry after TCRdb re-called the 5' RACE reads with MiXCR. Of fewer than 800,000 distinct CDR3 sequences listed, around 49% are singletons. Sequenced material: blood. The origin of the receptors is a woman aged 60-75 years in good health.

The V call is TRBV7-3, the J call TRBJ1-5; no reliable D call. The V gene's germline CDR1 is SGHTA and CDR2 FQGTGA. V gave up 4 bases and J gave up 4 bases, with 20 bases separating them. The CDR3 extends over 17 amino acids. For the CDR3, the DNA is TGTGCCAGCAGCTACCCCGAGTCCGGGGAGGTTAATCAGCCCCAGCATTTT. Translating gives CASSYPESGEVNQPQHF. The full variable domain, with the rest looked up from reference TRBV7-3 and TRBJ1-5, is GAGVSQTPSNKVTEKGKYVELRCDPISGHTALYWYRQSLGQGPEFLIYFQGTGAADDSGLPNDRFFAVRPEGSVSTLKIQRTERGDSAVYLCASSYPESGEVNQPQHFGDGTRLSIL.

The rearrangement joins TRBV28 to TRBJ2-1; D gene uncertain. V was clipped by 8 bases and J by 2 bases, with 7 bases between them. Per germline, CDR1 MDHEN and CDR2 SYDVKM. The CDR3 has 12 amino acids. The CDR3 loop reads CASFETYNEQFF. Here the CDR3 DNA reads TGTGCCAGCTTTGAGACCTACAATGAGCAGTTCTTC.